The 32 T cell receptor beta chains given below trace back to one sample, sequenced in a study of shared clonotypes between healthy human individuals. Only in-frame clones appear in the TCRdb table, and some are missing; sequencing was by immunoSEQ multiplex PCR. The profile covers about 640,000 clones, with around 72% appearing a single time and about 1.7% taken by the ten largest. The sample consisted of memory CD4+ T cells sorted from blood. Subset specified: CD45RA-negative fraction. The origin of the receptors is a young woman in good health.

There are a few counts of this clone. This chain links TRBV6-1 with TRBJ2-1; D unclear. Trimming left V 6 bases short and J 7 bases short, with 13 bases between. Germline CDR1 is MNHNS and CDR2 is SASEGT. This CDR3 has 13 amino acids. The DNA of the CDR3 is TGTGCCAGCAGCGGTCCGGGTGGGAATGAGCAGTTCTTC. The encoded protein is CASSGPGGNEQFF.

The chain couples TRBV5-1 to TRBJ2-7; 12 nucleotides align to TRBD1. The V segment lost 2 bases and the J segment 7 bases; nucleotides outside the gene matches: 10. The germline V gene has CDR1 SGHRS and CDR2 YFSETQ. The CDR3 has 16 amino acids. In DNA, the CDR3 is TGCGCCAGCAGCTTACTACCGGGACAGGGGGCTCATGAGCAGTACTTC. Encoded protein: CASSLLPGQGAHEQYF.

The rearrangement links TRBV28 to TRBJ2-6; D gene uncertain. Trimming shortened V by 6 bases and J by 4 bases, and 10 bases separated the two germline ends. Germline CDR1 is MDHEN and CDR2 is SYDVKM. The CDR3 is 14 amino acids. In DNA, the CDR3 is TGTGCCAGCAGAACCCACCACGGGGCCAACGTCCTGACTTTC. It is translated as CASRTHHGANVLTF.

Here the CDR3 DNA reads TGTGCCCATGCCCAGGGGTCCGATCAGCCCCAGCATTTT. Its translation: CAHAQGSDQPQHF. The rearrangement joins TRBV19 to TRBJ1-5; D is possibly TRBD1 (6 bases). Trimming cost V 11 bases and J 5 bases, with 16 bases left between them. The CDR3 contains 13 residues. Germline V gene lookup returns CDR1 LNHDA and CDR2 SQIVND (reference sequence).

This rearrangement joins TRBV30 to TRBJ2-2, with 9 bases aligning to TRBD2. Germline values: CDR1 GTSNPN, CDR2 SVGIG (reference sequence). The length of the CDR3 is 14 residues. The V and J ends lost 4 bases and 5 bases, in that order; junction bases with no gene match: 5. CDR3 sequence (DNA): TGTGCCTGGAAGGGTAGCGGGAGTACCGGGGAGCTGTTTTTT. Protein sequence: CAWKGSGSTGELFF.

J is TRBJ2-5 and V is TRBV7-2, with D perhaps TRBD2 (5 bases). Trimming took off 4 bases at V and 5 bases at J, with 14 bases between the two ends. Germline loops: CDR1 SGHTA, CDR2 FQGNSA. The CDR3 sequence is 14 residues long. The CDR3 sequence is CASSSAGVVETQYF. DNA for the CDR3: TGTGCCAGCAGCTCCGCCGGGGTCGTGGAGACCCAGTACTTC.

V usage is TRBV27 and J usage is TRBJ2-2, with TRBD2 identical over 14 bases. V was pared by 6 bases and J by 12 bases, with 9 bases of the junction left unmatched. The length of the CDR3 is 15 residues. Germline lookup yields CDR1 MNHEY and CDR2 SMNVEV (reference sequence). The chain's CDR3 is CASRPRLAGGWKLFF. The CDR3 coding sequence is TGTGCCAGCAGACCGAGACTAGCGGGAGGGTGGAAGCTGTTTTTT.

This chain connects TRBV10-3 to TRBJ1-5; 8 bases align to TRBD1. The J segment lost 4 bases and the V segment lost 5 bases, leaving 4 bases of the junction unmatched. The CDR3 has 14 residues. Germline V gene lookup returns CDR1 ENHRY and CDR2 SYGVKD. This chain's CDR3 is CAISRTGGNQPQHF. CDR3 sequence (DNA): TGTGCCATCAGTCGTACAGGGGGAAATCAGCCCCAGCATTTT.

In its sample, this clone was seen a few times. The V gene is TRBV7-9, the J gene TRBJ1-1, with D perhaps TRBD1 (5 bases). The V end lost 6 bases, the J end lost 0 bases, and 17 bases lay between the germline ends. The germline V gene encodes CDR1 SEHNR and CDR2 FQNEAQ (reference sequence). The CDR3 covers 16 residues. CDR3 nucleotide sequence: TGTGCCAGCAGTCCCACTGTGGGGGGTCTGAACACTGAAGCTTTCTTT. It codes for CASSPTVGGLNTEAFF.

The genes are TRBV5-1 and TRBJ1-4; tentative D call: TRBD1 (6 bases). Germline CDR1 and CDR2: SGHRS and YFSETQ. V shed 2 bases and J shed 8 bases, with 19 bases lying between them. This CDR3 has 16 residues. The CDR3 loop is CASSLGSGGGGEKLFF. As DNA, the CDR3 is TGCGCCAGCAGCTTAGGTTCGGGGGGCGGAGGCGAAAAACTGTTTTTT.

The V gene is TRBV30, the J gene TRBJ2-1; 8 nucleotides align to TRBD2. J lost 6 bases, V lost 2 bases, and 3 bases had no gene match. Per germline, CDR1 GTSNPN and CDR2 SVGIG (reference sequence). The CDR3 is made up of 13 amino acids. The CDR3 nucleotides read TGTGCCTGGAGTACGGGAGGGCCCAATGAGCAGTTCTTC. Translating it yields CAWSTGGPNEQFF.

V usage is TRBV10-3 and J usage is TRBJ2-5; 9 nucleotides line up with TRBD1. The CDR3 runs to 17 residues. CDR1 and CDR2 from the germline V gene are ENHRY and SYGVKD. With V trimmed by 4 bases and J by 2 bases, 11 bases remained unmatched. For the CDR3, the DNA is TGTGCCATCAGTGGGACAAAACAGGGGGCTAATCAAGAGACCCAGTACTTC. Its translation is CAISGTKQGANQETQYF.

The rearrangement links TRBV29-1 to TRBJ1-2; D is uncertain. This CDR3 region has 11 residues. V was clipped by 2 bases and J by 2 bases, with 3 bases between them. The germline V gene encodes CDR1 SQVTM and CDR2 ANQGSEA. The chain's CDR3 is CSVERNYGYTF. CDR3 DNA: TGCAGCGTTGAAAGGAACTATGGCTACACCTTC.

This clone has just a few counts. The CDR3 DNA follows: TGTGCCAGTAGTATACGAGGGGGCGACTACAATGAGCAGTTCTTC. Translating gives CASSIRGGDYNEQFF. The chain carries TRBV19 and TRBJ2-1; 7 bases line up with TRBD1. Germline V gene data show CDR1 as LNHDA and CDR2 as SQIVND (reference sequence). V lost 2 bases, J lost 3 bases, and 4 bases stayed unmatched. This CDR3 has 15 amino acids.

The genes are TRBV6-7 and TRBJ1-1; 7 nucleotides agree with TRBD1. TRBV6-7 carries the ORF label, with uncertain function. The J segment lost 0 bases and the V segment lost 4 bases, leaving 8 bases of the junction unmatched. The length of the CDR3 is 16 residues. The CDR3 reads CASSSDSGTVNTEAFF. Written as DNA, the CDR3 is TGTGCCAGCAGTTCGGATTCCGGGACAGTGAACACTGAAGCTTTCTTT.

The chain joins TRBV13 to TRBJ1-1, with D possibly TRBD1 on 5 matching bases. V was clipped by 6 bases and J by 1 base, with 12 bases between them. Germline CDR1 is PRHDT and CDR2 is FYEKMQ (reference sequence). There are 14 residues in the CDR3. The CDR3 region has the DNA TGTGCCAGCAGTGAGCGGGGCCGGAACACTGAAGCTTTCTTT. This translates into CASSERGRNTEAFF.

This chain uses TRBV6-5 with TRBJ1-5; possible D gene TRBD1, 6 bases. With 6 bases removed from V and 6 bases from J, the gap between germline ends came to 12 bases. This CDR3 has 13 residues. Germline assignment: CDR1 MNHEY and CDR2 SVGAGI. Written as DNA, the CDR3 is TGTGCCAGCAGACAGGGTGAGCTTCAGCCCCAGCATTTT. Translating it yields CASRQGELQPQHF.

The chain carries TRBV7-9 and TRBJ2-7; TRBD2 might be the D (7 bases). Germline V gene sequence: CDR1 SEHNR, CDR2 FQNEAQ (reference sequence). Deletions cut 2 bases from V and 9 bases from J, with 17 bases between. The CDR3 runs to 14 residues. CDR3 amino acids: CASSLTGGGLSQYF. Here the CDR3 DNA reads TGTGCCAGCAGCTTAACCGGAGGGGGACTATCGCAGTACTTC.

This rearrangement joins TRBV5-1 to TRBJ2-2, with a weak D call TRBD2 (6 bases). Germline CDR1 and CDR2: SGHRS and YFSETQ. The CDR3 is made up of 15 amino acids. V was shortened by 1 base and J by 6 bases, with 13 bases between the two germline ends. The CDR3 DNA reads as TGCGCCAGCAGCTTGCGGGACTCAGAAGCCGGGGAGCTGTTTTTT. Protein: CASSLRDSEAGELFF.

The chain couples TRBV4-1 to TRBJ1-3; unclear D gene. The CDR3 is 16 residues long. The germline V and J ends were trimmed by 3 bases and 0 bases, with 12 bases remaining between them. CDR1 is MGHRA, CDR2 YSYEKL, per germline. CDR3 nucleotide sequence: TGCGCCAGCAGCCAGACATACCAAGACTCTGGAAACACCATATATTTT. Its translation: CASSQTYQDSGNTIYF.

V usage is TRBV2 and J usage is TRBJ1-5; the D gene is possibly TRBD1 (6 bases). Trimming removed 5 bases at V and 7 bases at J, with 18 bases between. Germline V lookup: CDR1 SNHLY, CDR2 FYNNEI. The CDR3 totals 15 residues. The CDR3 protein is CASSPKGGKGQPQHF. In DNA, the CDR3 is TGTGCCAGCAGTCCTAAGGGGGGAAAAGGACAGCCCCAGCATTTT.

The chain links TRBV28 to TRBJ1-1, with D maybe TRBD1 (5 bases). Per germline, CDR1 MDHEN and CDR2 SYDVKM. There are 14 residues in the CDR3. The V end lost 5 bases, the J end lost 0 bases, and 10 bases lay between the germline ends. DNA for the CDR3: TGTGCCAGCAGTGCAGGGTCCATGAACACTGAAGCTTTCTTT. Protein: CASSAGSMNTEAFF.

To note about this clone: This may be a read error, as it is one base from a much larger clone. Distinct nucleotide sequences in the sample also encode this CDR3. The chain uses TRBV28 and TRBJ1-2; D perhaps matches TRBD1 (6 bases). Trimming removed 6 bases at V and 3 bases at J, with 11 bases between. This CDR3 has 13 residues. CDR1 is MDHEN and CDR2 is SYDVKM in the germline V gene. The CDR3 region has the DNA TGTGCCAGCAGCCCACAGGGAGACTATGGCTACACCTTC. Residues: CASSPQGDYGYTF.

The J gene is TRBJ2-1, the V gene TRBV19; tentative D call: TRBD2 (5 bases). This CDR3 region has 14 residues. CDR1 and CDR2 from the germline V gene are LNHDA and SQIVND (reference sequence). The V end lost 6 bases, the J end lost 3 bases, and 12 bases lay between the germline ends. DNA of the CDR3: TGTGCCAGTAGCCGAGCGGACGACTACAATGAGCAGTTCTTC. Amino acid sequence: CASSRADDYNEQFF.

The chain employs TRBV10-3 and TRBJ1-5; no firm D call. The germline V gene has CDR1 ENHRY and CDR2 SYGVKD. With 4 bases removed from V and 4 bases from J, the gap between germline ends came to 11 bases. This CDR3 has 14 amino acids. CDR3 sequence reads: CAISGVGENQPQHF. Here the CDR3 DNA reads TGTGCCATCAGTGGCGTCGGGGAAAATCAGCCCCAGCATTTT.

CDR3 region: CASSLGGTSGSPDTQYF. In DNA form, the CDR3 reads TGTGCCAGCAGCTTAGGGGGGACTAGCGGGAGCCCAGATACGCAGTATTTT. This chain links TRBV7-9 with TRBJ2-3; TRBD2 matches 14 bases. CDR1 is SEHNR, CDR2 FQNEAQ, per germline (reference sequence). The V segment lost 1 base and the J segment 4 bases; nucleotides outside the gene matches: 4. The CDR3 contains 17 residues.

The chain uses TRBV7-6 and TRBJ2-5; tentative D call: TRBD2 (5 bases). Per germline, CDR1 SGHVS and CDR2 FNYEAQ. The CDR3 loop spans 14 amino acids. V was trimmed by 3 bases and J by 4 bases, leaving 12 bases between them. The CDR3 protein is CASSFSGSRETQYF. CDR3 coding DNA: TGTGCCAGCAGCTTTAGTGGGAGTAGAGAGACCCAGTACTTC.

Points on this clone: Different DNA sequences within this sample yield the same CDR3. The V call is TRBV5-1, the J call TRBJ1-1, with a tentative D call TRBD1 (5 bases). The CDR3 spans 14 residues. Germline lookup yields CDR1 SGHRS and CDR2 YFSETQ. Trimming took off 7 bases at V and 0 bases at J, with 13 bases between the two ends. CDR3 nucleotide sequence: TGCGCCAGCTCACCCGGGACGGTGAACACTGAAGCTTTCTTT. It codes for CASSPGTVNTEAFF.

CDR3 residues: CASSLDGGAPDTQYF. The CDR3 region has the DNA TGCGCCAGCAGCTTGGATGGGGGCGCACCGGATACGCAGTATTTT. The gene calls are TRBV5-1 and TRBJ2-3; possibly TRBD1 for D (6 bases). This CDR3 region has 15 residues. Germline loops: CDR1 SGHRS, CDR2 YFSETQ. Trimming left V 0 bases short and J 6 bases short, with 14 bases between. Supplemented by reference TRBV5-1 and TRBJ2-3, the full variable domain reads KAGVTQTPRYLIKTRGQQVTLSCSPISGHRSVSWYQQTPGQGLQFLFEYFSETQRNKGNFPGRFSGRQFSNSRSEMNVSTLELGDSALYLCASSLDGGAPDTQYFGPGTRLTVL.

The genes are TRBV6-1 and TRBJ2-5; no clear D. The CDR3 has 13 residues. The germline V gene has CDR1 MNHNS and CDR2 SASEGT. Trimming removed 4 bases at V and 5 bases at J, with 11 bases between. CDR3 nucleotides: TGTGCCAGCAGTGCGAACGGTGGGGAGACCCAGTACTTC. This translates into CASSANGGETQYF.

This clone was recorded only once. This chain connects TRBV19 to TRBJ2-1; 10 bases are a match to TRBD2. The junction had 3 bases not matched to a gene; V was cut back by 2 bases and J by 8 bases. The CDR3 length is 14 residues. The V gene's germline CDR1 is LNHDA and CDR2 SQIVND (reference sequence). DNA for the CDR3: TGTGCCAGTAGTATACCCGGGACTAGCGATGAGCAGTTCTTC. It is translated as CASSIPGTSDEQFF.

This clone occurred a few times. The rearrangement joins TRBV7-3 to TRBJ2-7; the D call may be TRBD1 or TRBD2 (6 bases each). Germline CDR1 is SGHTA and CDR2 is FQGTGA. The length of the CDR3 is 14 residues. Between the trimmed V and J ends, which lost 2 bases and 6 bases, there was a span of 14 bases. The CDR3 region is CASSLQGQGGEQYF. As DNA, the CDR3 is TGTGCCAGCAGCTTACAGGGGCAGGGAGGCGAGCAGTACTTC.